This TCR beta chain originates from a study of T cells in Graves' hyperthyroidism and ophthalmopathy. Template material for amplifying TCR beta CDR3 regions consisted of RNA transcripts. The HTBI primer set drove a first-round RT-PCR of the TCR CDR3. TCRdb re-called the multiplex PCR reads with MiXCR, one entry per CDR3 protein. Found here are about 700,000 distinct CDR3 sequences, about 15% of them singletons; the top ten hold roughly 10%. The CDR3 runs to 18 residues. CDR1 and CDR2 from the germline V gene are SGHTA and FQGNSA. Deletions cut 2 bases from V and 3 bases from J, with 23 bases between. This clonotype was observed many times.

The chain combines TRBV7-2 with TRBJ2-7; no clear D gene. The specimen sequenced was blood. The sequence derives from a young woman with Graves' hyperthyroidism. The CDR3 DNA follows: TGTGCCAGCAGCTTAACCACACCAGGACGGAGACTTAGCTACGAGCAGTACTTC. Translating gives CASSLTTPGRRLSYEQYF.